Each of the 26 T cell receptor beta chains below was sequenced from the same sample in a study of blood T cell repertoires in COVID-19 (TCRdb year 2020). The library relied on the immunoSEQ multiplex PCR assay. TCRdb's version of the immuneACCESS table is confined to in-frame rearrangements and falls short of the full clone set. An unresolved V gene accounts for under half of the shortfall where checked; the remainder is of unknown origin. A total of about 130,000 clones appear in this sample, approximately 83% of them only once. The biggest ten clones account for approximately 16% of the sample. The specimen sequenced was peripheral blood. The receptors stem from a woman aged 50 to 60 who had recovered from COVID-19.

The rearrangement uses TRBV5-6 and TRBJ1-6; the D gene is possibly TRBD1 (6 bases). Trimming removed 0 bases at V and 7 bases at J, with 11 bases between. The CDR3 covers 15 residues. Germline assignment: CDR1 SGHDT and CDR2 YYEEEE. DNA for the CDR3: TGTGCCAGCAGCTTGGGGGCTCAGGGGAATTCACCCCTCCACTTT. Its translation is CASSLGAQGNSPLHF.

This clone came up once. The chain has TRBV3-1 (or the pseudogene TRBV3-2) and TRBJ1-3; D gene uncertain. This CDR3 region has 15 residues. V was trimmed by 4 bases and J by 0 bases, leaving 10 bases between them. CDR1 and CDR2 from the germline V gene are LGHDT and YNNKEL (reference sequence). The CDR3 here is CASSPLTSSGNTIYF. The CDR3 DNA is TGTGCCAGCAGCCCCCTAACGAGCTCTGGAAACACCATATATTTT.

This chain's CDR3 is CASRMGLARSGTGELFF. CDR3 DNA: TGCGCCAGCAGGATGGGACTAGCGCGTTCGGGGACCGGGGAGCTGTTTTTT. The rearrangement joins TRBV4-1 to TRBJ2-2; 10 bases match TRBD2. CDR1 MGHRA and CDR2 YSYEKL come from the germline V gene. The trim removed 6 bases at V and 5 bases at J, leaving 12 bases unmatched. CDR3 length: 17 residues.

The V gene is TRBV3-1 (or the pseudogene TRBV3-2), the J gene TRBJ1-5; possibly TRBD1 for D (5 bases). V lost 4 bases to trimming and J lost 4 bases, with 8 bases between them. The CDR3 has 13 amino acids. Germline CDR1 reads LGHDT; CDR2 reads YNNKEL (reference sequence). The CDR3 DNA is TGTGCCAGCAGCCGACAGTTGAATCAGCCCCAGCATTTT. It codes for CASSRQLNQPQHF.

The CDR3 nucleotides are TGTGCCAGCTCACCACCGGTAGCGGGGGGTGATGGGGAACAGTTCTTC. It specifies CASSPPVAGGDGEQFF. V and J are TRBV18 and TRBJ2-1; 10 bases are shared with TRBD2. The CDR3 is 16 amino acids. V lost 0 bases, J lost 13 bases, and 12 bases stayed unmatched. Germline assignment: CDR1 KGHSH and CDR2 LQKENI.

This sequence joins TRBV6-5 and TRBJ1-2, with 9 bases aligning to TRBD1. The length of the CDR3 is 14 residues. The germline CDR1 and CDR2 sequences are MNHEY and SVGAGI. Trimming removed 5 bases from V and 2 bases from J; junction bases left unmatched: 3. The DNA for the CDR3 is TGTGCCAGCAGTCCGGGACAGGGAAACTATGGCTACACCTTC. This codes for CASSPGQGNYGYTF.

The chain joins TRBV5-1 to TRBJ2-2, with D possibly being TRBD2 (6 bases). Per the germline V gene, CDR1 is SGHRS and CDR2 is YFSETQ. The CDR3 consists of 18 residues. The V end lost 4 bases, the J end lost 0 bases, and 19 bases lay between the germline ends. CDR3 in DNA: TGCGCCAGCAGCCGCACACTTCTGGGGGGTGCGAACACCGGGGAGCTGTTTTTT. Amino acids: CASSRTLLGGANTGELFF. The variable domain in full, completed from reference TRBV5-1 and TRBJ2-2, reads KAGVTQTPRYLIKTRGQQVTLSCSPISGHRSVSWYQQTPGQGLQFLFEYFSETQRNKGNFPGRFSGRQFSNSRSEMNVSTLELGDSALYLCASSRTLLGGANTGELFFGEGSRLTVL.

V usage is TRBV5-1 and J usage is TRBJ1-1; D uncertain. V gave up 1 base and J gave up 2 bases, with 15 bases separating them. Germline V lookup: CDR1 SGHRS, CDR2 YFSETQ. The CDR3 loop spans 16 amino acids. The CDR3 region is CASSLLGEGVNTEAFF. In nucleotides, the CDR3 is TGCGCCAGCAGCTTGCTTGGGGAGGGAGTAAACACTGAAGCTTTCTTT.

The CDR3 DNA reads as TGTGCCAGCAGCTATACAGCCGAAGCTTTCTTT. This gives the protein CASSYTAEAFF. The chain joins TRBV7-9 to TRBJ1-1; D not resolved. Germline V gives CDR1 SEHNR, CDR2 FQNEAQ (reference sequence). This CDR3 is 11 amino acids long. Trimming stripped 4 bases from V and 8 bases from J, with 8 bases between.

The rearrangement joins TRBV29-1 to TRBJ2-1, with D perhaps matching TRBD2 (5 bases). Germline V lookup: CDR1 SQVTM, CDR2 ANQGSEA. This CDR3 is 16 amino acids long. Trimming cost V 8 bases and J 3 bases, with 23 bases left between them. The CDR3 bases are TGCAGCTCATCATCCCCCCCCGGAGGTGGCTACAATGAGCAGTTCTTC. As protein: CSSSSPPGGGYNEQFF.

The rearrangement joins TRBV6-2 or TRBV6-3 to TRBJ1-2, with D perhaps TRBD1 (6 bases). The CDR3 contains 15 residues. Germline V gene data show CDR1 as MNHEY and CDR2 as SVGEGT. The V and J ends lost 5 bases and 4 bases respectively, with 17 bases between them. The CDR3 DNA reads as TGTGCCAGCAGTCCCGGACAGACCGGGGCCTATGGCTACACCTTC. Its protein is CASSPGQTGAYGYTF.

The rearrangement joins TRBV20-1 to TRBJ2-1, with D possibly TRBD2 on 5 matching bases. The V gene's germline CDR1 is DFQATT and CDR2 SNEGSKA (reference sequence). This CDR3 contains 10 residues. Between the trimmed V and J ends, which lost 5 bases and 10 bases, there was a span of 9 bases. The CDR3: CSAARGEQFF. The CDR3 coding sequence is TGCAGTGCTGCCCGGGGAGAGCAGTTCTTC.

The rearrangement uses TRBV12-5 and TRBJ1-5; maybe TRBD1 (5 bases). The CDR3 sequence is 13 residues long. V lost 0 bases, J lost 7 bases, and 7 bases lay in between. CDR1 and CDR2 from the germline V gene are LGHNT and FRNRAP. CDR3 amino acids: CASGLVRGQPQHF. In DNA, the CDR3 is TGTGCTAGTGGTTTGGTGCGGGGCCAGCCCCAGCATTTT.

This chain uses TRBV9 with TRBJ1-2, with D perhaps TRBD1 (5 bases). CDR3 length: 12 amino acids. Germline V CDR1 and CDR2: SGDLS, YYNGEE. V dropped 5 bases and J dropped 4 bases, with 9 bases sitting between them. The CDR3 is CASSRGGYGYTF. In DNA form, the CDR3 reads TGTGCCAGCAGTAGGGGAGGCTATGGCTACACCTTC.

The chain is built from TRBV5-1 and TRBJ1-5, with 7 bases matching TRBD1. Per germline, CDR1 SGHRS and CDR2 YFSETQ. J was trimmed by 5 bases and V by 4 bases; bases with no gene match: 6. The CDR3 covers 14 residues. CDR3 sequence: CASSPGQADQPQHF. CDR3 DNA sequence: TGCGCCAGCAGCCCTGGACAGGCTGATCAGCCCCAGCATTTT.

The J gene is TRBJ2-1, the V gene TRBV11-2, with 9 bases identical to TRBD2. CDR1 is SGHAT and CDR2 is FQNNGV in the germline V gene. Losses at the gene ends were 5 bases for V and 4 bases for J; bases not matched to a gene: 18. The CDR3 has 19 amino acids. CDR3 coding DNA: TGTGCCAGCAGCCTGCGTACGTCTAGCGGGATACGGGGGTACAATGAGCAGTTCTTC. Amino acid sequence: CASSLRTSSGIRGYNEQFF. Based on the CDR3 plus reference TRBV11-2 and TRBJ2-1, the full variable domain is EAGVAQSPRYKIIEKRQSVAFWCNPISGHATLYWYQQILGQGPKLLIQFQNNGVVDDSQLPKDRFSAERLKGVDSTLKIQPAKLEDSAVYLCASSLRTSSGIRGYNEQFFGPGTRLTVL.

This clone turned up a few times. The identical CDR3 is also encoded by other nucleotide sequences in the sample. The chain combines TRBV30 with TRBJ2-4, with TRBD2 as a possible D gene (6 bases). V lost 0 bases and J lost 6, with 9 bases in between. This CDR3 is built from 13 residues. Germline V gene data show CDR1 as GTSNPN and CDR2 as SVGIG (reference sequence). CDR3 nucleotides: TGTGCCTGGAGTGTAAACGGGAGAAACATTCAGTACTTC. It codes for CAWSVNGRNIQYF.

The rearrangement joins TRBV3-1 (or the pseudogene TRBV3-2) to TRBJ1-1; D is uncertain. The CDR3 is made up of 13 amino acids. Germline lookup yields CDR1 LGHDT and CDR2 YNNKEL (reference sequence). The V end was cut by 2 bases, the J end by 4 bases, with 8 bases between. In DNA, the CDR3 is TGTGCCAGCAGCCAAAATGGAGGCACTGAAGCTTTCTTT. It yields the protein CASSQNGGTEAFF.

This clone was observed once. The chain links TRBV15 to TRBJ2-3; 8 nucleotides agree with TRBD1. This CDR3 has 16 amino acids. The trim removed 3 bases at V and 4 bases at J, leaving 9 bases unmatched. The germline V gene encodes CDR1 LNHNV and CDR2 YYDKDF (reference sequence). The CDR3 region has the DNA TGTGCCACCAGCAGGGGAACAGGGGGTAGAGCAGATACGCAGTATTTT. Translated, it gives CATSRGTGGRADTQYF.

V gene TRBV18 combines with J gene TRBJ2-3; the D is unclear. The CDR3 covers 13 residues. With 3 bases removed from V and 5 bases from J, the gap between germline ends came to 9 bases. Germline V CDR1 and CDR2: KGHSH, LQKENI. CDR3 region: CASSPIEEDTQYF. CDR3 nucleotide sequence: TGTGCCAGCTCACCCATAGAAGAAGATACGCAGTATTTT.

The rearrangement joins TRBV6-5 to TRBJ1-4; no clear D gene. The CDR3 runs to 15 residues. Deletions cut 5 bases from V and 7 bases from J, with 17 bases between. Germline-derived CDR1 and CDR2 are MNHEY and SVGAGI. The CDR3 is CASSTKRPFGEKLFF. The CDR3, as DNA: TGTGCCAGCAGTACTAAACGTCCTTTTGGTGAAAAACTGTTTTTT.

CDR3 bases: TGCGCCAGCTCTGGGATTAGCGGGGGGGCGTCCTACAATGAGCAGTTCTTC. This encodes CASSGISGGASYNEQFF. The chain is built from TRBV10-2 and TRBJ2-1; 11 positions match TRBD2. The CDR3 covers 17 residues. Per germline, CDR1 WSHSY and CDR2 SAAADI. Trimming cost V 8 bases and J 1 base; bases outside gene matches: 10.

The V call is TRBV5-1, the J call TRBJ2-5, with D possibly being TRBD2 (7 bases). Germline CDR1 is SGHRS and CDR2 is YFSETQ. The CDR3 contains 15 residues. Trimming removed 3 bases at V and 5 bases at J, with 17 bases between. CDR3 sequence (DNA): TGCGCCAGCAGCTCGTACGGGGGGCCTGGGGAGACCCAGTACTTC. This translates into CASSSYGGPGETQYF.

This clone appeared a single time. V usage is TRBV20-1 and J usage is TRBJ1-2; D ambiguous. This CDR3 contains 10 residues. Germline assignment: CDR1 DFQATT and CDR2 SNEGSKA (reference sequence). The V end was cut by 3 bases, the J end by 8 bases, with 7 bases between. CDR3 nucleotides: TGCAGTGCTAGTCGAGAGGGCTACACCTTC. Its protein is CSASREGYTF.

The V call is TRBV7-3, the J call TRBJ1-2, with 7 nucleotides matching TRBD1. The germline V gene encodes CDR1 SGHTA and CDR2 FQGTGA. The CDR3 length is 13 residues. V dropped 4 bases and J dropped 8; count of bases not matched to a gene: 7. CDR3 amino acids: CASSSETGQGYTF. CDR3 nucleotides: TGTGCCAGCAGCTCCGAGACAGGGCAAGGCTACACCTTC.

The CDR3 spells CSALRNTEAFF. The CDR3 DNA follows: TGCAGTGCTCTCAGGAACACTGAAGCTTTCTTT. The rearrangement joins TRBV20-1 to TRBJ1-1; D is unclear. Germline V gene sequence: CDR1 DFQATT, CDR2 SNEGSKA (reference sequence). The CDR3 sequence is 11 residues long. Trimming stripped 5 bases from V and 1 base from J, with 5 bases between.